Listed below are T cell receptor beta chains from one sample, sequenced in a study of blood T cells in healthy people across ages. Using its own MiXCR run on the 5' RACE reads, TCRdb lists one record per CDR3 protein. Among more than 500,000 distinct CDR3 sequences listed, roughly a quarter were seen once. The sequenced material came from blood. The receptor set was obtained from a woman between 70 and 85 years old in good health. Each CDR3 is given without its conserved first and last residue. D genes are given only for firm matches.

v_gene	len	j_gene	d_gene	CDR3aa
TRBV3-1	9	TRBJ2-5	-	ASSQGAVEY
TRBV7-9	12	TRBJ1-1	-	ASTSSGENTEAF
TRBV7-2	10	-	-	ASSLISGTQF
TRBV20-1	9	TRBJ2-7	-	SPEGDYEQY
TRBV7-2	15	TRBJ2-3	-	ASSVPRGAGKGDTQY
TRBV9	15	TRBJ2-3	TRBD1	ASSVVLTGLGTDTQY
TRBV4-3	12	TRBJ1-2	-	ASNPRTGNYGYT
TRBV7-2	13	TRBJ2-1	-	ASSFGTPIYNEQF
TRBV24-1	11	TRBJ2-3	-	ATTQTGTDTQY
TRBV6-5	13	TRBJ1-2	TRBD1	ASRPYPGQKYGYT
TRBV7-2	13	TRBJ1-1	-	ASSLATVMNTEAF
TRBV12-3/TRBV12-4	13	TRBJ1-1	-	ASSPGGSVNTEAF
TRBV4-1	14	TRBJ1-5	TRBD1	ASSRGEGTGPQPQH
TRBV7-2	17	TRBJ1-1	-	ASSLRPRVGLGSNTEAF
TRBV5-1	12	TRBJ2-3	TRBD1	ASSRKTGGEAQY
TRBV20-1	11	TRBJ2-5	-	SASPLGQETQY
TRBV20-1	14	-	TRBD2	SVRLAGESSYNEQF
TRBV5-1	13	TRBJ2-5	-	ASSQQDSTQETQY
TRBV6-1	16	TRBJ2-1	TRBD1	ASNPLPGQGVNYNEQF
TRBV20-1	16	TRBJ2-1	TRBD2	SAHPRLAGGSSYNEQF
TRBV5-1	15	TRBJ2-5	-	ASSLAGPSRFRETQY
TRBV2	12	TRBJ1-2	TRBD1	ASSAGQGAGGYT
TRBV25-1	13	TRBJ2-1	-	ASSARANSYNEQF
TRBV6-6	11	TRBJ1-4	-	ASRDSLNEKLF
TRBV4-2	13	TRBJ1-1	-	ASSQESGRWTEAF
TRBV20-1	11	TRBJ1-2	TRBD1	SANTGTGYGYT